This is a list of T cell receptor beta chains from one sample in a study of T cell responses to AZD1222 COVID-19 vaccine. Assay used: immunoSEQ multiplex PCR; TCRdb lists only in-frame clones, some missing. This sample carries 100,000 to 150,000 clones, 87% of them seen once, and the ten largest clones take 1.5%. Sequences were derived from peripheral blood, sampled on day 0 of AZD1222 vaccination. These receptors originate from an adult in good health. The CDR3 runs from the conserved cysteine through the conserved F or W. The D gene is left open where the match is weak. For some rows the clone size is stated as once, few or many, or as a class when expanded; others skip it.

CDR3,DNA,V,D,size,J
CASSPSGLAGKETQYF,TGCGCCAGCAGCCCTTCGGGACTAGCGGGGAAAGAGACCCAGTACTTC,TRBV4-1,TRBD2,.,TRBJ2-5
CASTGLAGPDSYNEQFF,TGTGCCAGCACGGGACTAGCGGGGCCCGACTCCTACAATGAGCAGTTCTTC,TRBV5-4,TRBD2,once,TRBJ2-1
CASSLTGTTEAFF,TGTGCCAGCAGTTTGACAGGGACCACTGAAGCTTTCTTT,TRBV12-3/TRBV12-4,TRBD1,.,TRBJ1-1
CASSVGTSEVHF,TGTGCCAGCAGCGTCGGGACTTCGGAAGTTCATTTT,TRBV13,.,.,TRBJ1-3
CSVDRGAWNYGYTF,TGCAGCGTGGACAGGGGGGCTTGGAACTATGGCTACACCTTC,TRBV29-1,TRBD1,.,TRBJ1-2
CASRQGTNEKLFF,TGCGCCAGCAGACAGGGAACTAATGAAAAACTGTTTTTT,TRBV10-2,.,.,TRBJ1-4
CASSLSGRTGELFF,TGTGCCAGCAGCTTATCAGGGCGCACCGGGGAGCTGTTTTTT,TRBV7-2,.,.,TRBJ2-2
CASSVQGNNSPLHF,TGTGCCAGCAGCGTACAGGGGAATAATTCACCCCTCCACTTT,TRBV28,TRBD1,.,TRBJ1-6
CASSWPLGTSGGFYEQYF,TGTGCCAGCAGTTGGCCCCTGGGGACTAGCGGGGGGTTTTACGAGCAGTACTTC,TRBV28,TRBD2,.,TRBJ2-7
CASSSTGVLIYEQYF,TGTGCCAGCAGCTCGACAGGGGTCCTTATATACGAGCAGTACTTC,TRBV7-8,TRBD1,.,TRBJ2-7
CASSLGGTVNTEAFF,TGCGCCAGCAGCTTGGGGGGGACGGTGAACACTGAAGCTTTCTTT,TRBV5-1,.,.,TRBJ1-1
CASSLFPSQSTDTQYF,TGTGCCAGCAGTTTATTTCCGTCCCAAAGCACAGATACGCAGTATTTT,TRBV27,.,.,TRBJ2-3
CASSGPGQGGEKLFF,TGTGCCAGCAGCGGACCGGGACAGGGAGGTGAAAAACTGTTTTTT,TRBV7-9,TRBD1,once,TRBJ1-4
CASSLDRGSPLHF,TGTGCCAGCAGTCTAGACAGGGGTTCACCCCTCCACTTT,TRBV12-3/TRBV12-4,TRBD1,.,TRBJ1-6
CASSQESGKQETQYF,TGTGCCAGCAGCCAAGAAAGTGGTAAACAAGAGACCCAGTACTTC,TRBV4-2,.,.,TRBJ2-5
CASRRSLRSNQPQHF,TGTGCCAGCAGGCGAAGTCTAAGGAGCAATCAGCCCCAGCATTTT,TRBV2,.,few,TRBJ1-5
CASSAGTGGAGTEAFF,TGCGCCAGCAGCGCAGGGACAGGGGGCGCGGGCACTGAAGCTTTCTTT,TRBV5-1,TRBD1,.,TRBJ1-1
CAWSPTQTGLSEAFF,TGTGCCTGGAGTCCGACCCAGACAGGGCTTTCTGAAGCTTTCTTT,TRBV30,TRBD1,.,TRBJ1-1
CASSGGPEQYF,TGTGCCAGCAGTGGCGGCCCCGAGCAGTACTTC,TRBV12-3/TRBV12-4,.,.,TRBJ2-7
CASSQDLYNEQFF,TGTGCCAGCAGCCAAGATTTATACAATGAGCAGTTCTTC,TRBV4-2,.,.,TRBJ2-1
CASSLTGFYEQYF,TGCGCCAGCAGCTTGACAGGGTTCTACGAGCAGTACTTC,TRBV5-1,.,.,TRBJ2-7
CASSQDRGQGRVGGELFF,TGCGCCAGCAGCCAAGATCGGGGACAGGGGAGGGTCGGCGGGGAGCTGTTTTTT,TRBV4-1,TRBD1,.,TRBJ2-2
CASSLALRSGGRGTEAFF,TGTGCCAGCAGCTTAGCGCTAAGGTCTGGGGGGCGAGGTACTGAAGCTTTCTTT,TRBV7-9,.,.,TRBJ1-1